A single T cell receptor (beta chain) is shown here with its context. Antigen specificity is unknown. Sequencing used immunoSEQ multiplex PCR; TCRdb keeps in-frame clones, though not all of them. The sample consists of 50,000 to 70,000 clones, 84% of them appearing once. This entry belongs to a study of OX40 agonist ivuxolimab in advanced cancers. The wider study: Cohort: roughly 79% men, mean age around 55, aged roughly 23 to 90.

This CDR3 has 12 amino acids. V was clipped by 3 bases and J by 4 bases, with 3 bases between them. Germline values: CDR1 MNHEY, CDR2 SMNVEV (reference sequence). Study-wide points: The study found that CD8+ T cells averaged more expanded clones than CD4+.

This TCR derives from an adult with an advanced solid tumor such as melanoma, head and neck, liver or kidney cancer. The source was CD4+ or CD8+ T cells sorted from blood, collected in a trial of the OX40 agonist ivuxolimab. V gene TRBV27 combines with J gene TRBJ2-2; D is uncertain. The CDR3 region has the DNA TGTGCCAGCAGTTTCCTCACCGGGGAGCTGTTTTTT. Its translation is CASSFLTGELFF.